These 9 T cell receptor beta chains were sequenced from one sample in a study of OX40 agonist ivuxolimab in advanced cancers. The assay was immunoSEQ multiplex PCR, and TCRdb's table has in-frame clones only and misses some. The repertoire consists of about 51,000 clones, with about 80% occurring once and the leading ten covering roughly 3%. The material sequenced was CD4+ or CD8+ T cells sorted from blood, taken in a trial of the OX40 agonist ivuxolimab. All receptors derive from an adult with an advanced solid tumor such as melanoma, head and neck, liver or kidney cancer.

The gene calls are TRBV19 and TRBJ1-2, with 11 positions matching TRBD1. The CDR3 covers 15 residues. Germline assignment: CDR1 LNHDA and CDR2 SQIVND (reference sequence). The V and J ends lost 5 bases and 3 bases, in that order; junction bases with no gene match: 5. CDR3 bases: TGTGCCAGTAGTTCCCCGGGACAGGGGGACTATGGCTACACCTTC. This codes for CASSSPGQGDYGYTF.

This chain's CDR3 is CAISDLGGGAPNYGYTF. Here the CDR3 DNA reads TGTGCCATCAGTGACCTGGGGGGGGGCGCTCCTAACTATGGCTACACCTTC. The chain uses TRBV10-3 and TRBJ1-2, with D perhaps matching TRBD1 (6 bases). V dropped 3 bases and J dropped 0 bases, with 17 bases sitting between them. This CDR3 has 17 residues. CDR1 is ENHRY, CDR2 SYGVKD, per germline.

The rearrangement joins TRBV27 to TRBJ2-2; TRBD2 matches at 8 bases. Germline values: CDR1 MNHEY, CDR2 SMNVEV (reference sequence). V gave up 5 bases and J gave up 8 bases; unmatched junction bases: 16. CDR3 size: 17 residues. For the CDR3, the DNA is TGTGCCAGCAGTCCCTATGTGGCGGGGGGTTCCACAGGGGAGCTGTTTTTT. Its protein is CASSPYVAGGSTGELFF.

The chain recombines TRBV5-1 with TRBJ2-7; possible D gene TRBD1, 6 bases. Germline loops: CDR1 SGHRS, CDR2 YFSETQ. The CDR3 is 14 residues long. The ends were cut back, 4 bases at V and 1 base at J, with 12 bases in the middle. The CDR3 DNA follows: TGCGCCAGCAGCGAATGGACAGTTTCCTACGAGCAGTACTTC. Protein product: CASSEWTVSYEQYF.

CDR3 amino acids: CASSPSPTQTQYF. In nucleotides, the CDR3 is TGTGCCAGCAGCCCCTCCCCGACGCAGACCCAGTACTTC. The V and J genes are TRBV7-7 and TRBJ2-5; no clear D. V lost 5 bases to trimming and J lost 6 bases, with 13 bases between them. In germline, CDR1 is SSHAT, CDR2 FNYEAQ (reference sequence). The CDR3 loop spans 13 amino acids.

The chain joins TRBV10-3 to TRBJ2-3; 10 bases agree with TRBD2. The CDR3 is 15 residues long. Trimming cost V 6 bases and J 4 bases; bases outside gene matches: 7. Germline V gene lookup returns CDR1 ENHRY and CDR2 SYGVKD. Here the CDR3 reads CAIRSSGGPADTQYF. CDR3 sequence (DNA): TGTGCCATCAGGAGTAGCGGGGGGCCCGCAGATACGCAGTATTTT.

This clone was seen only once. The J gene is TRBJ1-1, the V gene TRBV5-1; 10 nucleotides match TRBD1. The CDR3 is made up of 15 amino acids. Per the germline V gene, CDR1 is SGHRS and CDR2 is YFSETQ. V shed 3 bases and J 3 bases; nucleotides not matched to a gene: 5. The CDR3 coding sequence is TGCGCCAGCAGCTCTCCGGGGACAGGGGACACTGAAGCTTTCTTT. Translating gives CASSSPGTGDTEAFF.

V gene TRBV19 combines with J gene TRBJ2-2; tentative D call: TRBD2 (6 bases). The V gene lost 3 bases and the J gene lost 0 bases, with 8 bases spanning the gap. The CDR3 consists of 15 residues. CDR1 is LNHDA and CDR2 is SQIVND in the germline V gene (reference sequence). This CDR3 is CASSIWGANTGELFF. In DNA, the CDR3 is TGTGCCAGTAGTATCTGGGGGGCGAACACCGGGGAGCTGTTTTTT.

The V gene is TRBV2, the J gene TRBJ2-5, with 10 bases that match TRBD2. CDR1 SNHLY and CDR2 FYNNEI come from the germline V gene. V was pared by 4 bases and J by 10 bases, with 6 bases of the junction left unmatched. The CDR3 loop spans 13 amino acids. The CDR3 DNA follows: TGTGCCAGCAGTGGGAGCGGGGGGGCGGTCCAGTACTTC. Translation gives CASSGSGGAVQYF.